The clone carrying this T cell receptor (beta chain) was observed a few times. All gene names here are mouse names. The CDR3 is cut off 4 residues early in the read; its end comes from the germline J gene. The CDR3 loop spans 12 amino acids. Germline assignment: CDR1 FNHDT and CDR2 SITEND (reference sequence). V shed 4 bases and J shed 5 bases, with 7 bases lying between them. Researchers sorted pooled cutaneous lymph node cells on the basis of CD4, CD8alpha, NKG2D, NKG2ACE and other markers. This entry is derived from a study of CD8+ T cells in alopecia areata. Study-level information: Skin from 6-12-month-old C3H/HeJ graft donors with spontaneous alopecia went to approximately 6-11-week-old female C3H/HeJ mice.

Following extraction, RNA underwent reverse transcription to cDNA, which served as the sequencing template. Clones were read by immunoSEQ multiplex PCR, and TCRdb kept only the in-frame ones, dropping some. This sample carries around 300,000 clones and no singletons, and more than 1% goes to the top ten. The source of this sequence is a C3H/HeJ mouse with alopecia areata. The strain's MHC type: H2-k. Sequenced material: CD4+ T cells sorted from a lymph node. V gene TRBV19 combines with J gene TRBJ2-1; tentative D call: TRBD1 (6 bases). CDR3: CASSGTNAEQFF. Incomplete CDR3 DNA: TGTGCCAGCAGTGGGACAAATGCT.